A single sample gave rise to the 30 T cell receptor beta chains below, sequenced in a study of patients and donors after allogeneic stem cell transplantation. TCRdb reprocessed the RT-PCR reads with MiXCR, giving one entry per CDR3 protein. The sample records 150,000 to 200,000 distinct CDR3 sequences, 30% being singletons. The sequencing input was blood, either unsorted or a sorted T cell fraction (not recorded which). These receptors all stem from a human donor who was either an allogeneic HSCT recipient or a stem cell or donor lymphocyte infusion donor (not recorded which). It is not recorded whose cells these are; they may come from a transplant donor.

The rearrangement uses TRBV29-1 and TRBJ2-3; 12 bases fit TRBD2. The trim removed 5 bases at V and 0 bases at J, leaving 15 bases unmatched. The CDR3 length is 19 residues. Germline CDR1 is SQVTM and CDR2 is ANQGSEA. Here the CDR3 reads CSVTPRLLAGGTSTDTQYF. CDR3 DNA sequence: TGCAGCGTTACACCGCGCTTGCTAGCGGGAGGGACTAGCACAGATACGCAGTATTTT.

The rearrangement uses TRBV7-9 and TRBJ2-1, with D hard to call. From germline, CDR1 is SEHNR and CDR2 FQNEAQ (reference sequence). The V end lost 5 bases, the J end lost 7 bases, and 9 bases lay between the germline ends. The CDR3 totals 12 residues. The CDR3 DNA reads TGTGCCAGCAGCCCCTACGGGAATGAGCAGTTCTTC. Translating gives CASSPYGNEQFF.

The genes are TRBV7-2 and TRBJ2-2; D gene unclear. CDR1 and CDR2 from the germline V gene are SGHTA and FQGNSA. This CDR3 has 13 amino acids. V was clipped by 5 bases and J by 7 bases, with 11 bases between them. The CDR3 loop is CASSPIGVGELFF. CDR3 DNA: TGTGCCAGCAGCCCGATTGGGGTCGGGGAGCTGTTTTTT.

The table lists this clonotype with a few counts. The V call is TRBV28, the J call TRBJ1-4; possibly TRBD1 for D (5 bases). Trimming pared 3 bases from V and 2 bases from J, leaving 13 bases between. The CDR3 has 16 residues. Germline V lookup: CDR1 MDHEN, CDR2 SYDVKM. CDR3 DNA sequence: TGTGCCAGCAGTTTTTGGTTAGGGACGACTAATGAAAAACTGTTTTTT. This gives the protein CASSFWLGTTNEKLFF.

This clonotype was seen more than once but under ten times. The gene calls are TRBV4-3 and TRBJ1-2, with 7 bases matching TRBD1. CDR3 length: 16 residues. Germline CDR1 LGHNA, CDR2 YSLEER. With V trimmed by 0 bases and J by 10 bases, 14 bases remained unmatched. DNA for the CDR3: TGCGCCAGCAGCCAAGATTCATCCCTAACAGGGGACACCTACACCTTC. Translation: CASSQDSSLTGDTYTF.

This clonotype showed up just a few times. This chain links TRBV28 with TRBJ2-7, with D unresolved. The ends were cut back, 6 bases at V and 1 base at J, with 7 bases in the middle. Germline-derived CDR1 and CDR2 are MDHEN and SYDVKM. This CDR3 has 12 amino acids. The CDR3 sequence: CASSSKSYEQYF. The CDR3 DNA is TGTGCCAGCAGCTCTAAGTCCTACGAGCAGTACTTC.

This clonotype was observed a few times. The V gene is TRBV25-1, the J gene TRBJ1-5; possibly TRBD1 for D (6 bases). From germline, CDR1 is MGHDK and CDR2 SYGVNS. The CDR3 is made up of 14 amino acids. V was pared by 6 bases and J by 10 bases, with 19 bases between. CDR3: CASSPGTRARPQHF. CDR3 DNA: TGTGCCAGCAGCCCAGGGACAAGGGCCCGTCCCCAGCATTTT.

The chain couples TRBV28 to TRBJ2-7; D not resolved. The CDR3 runs 13 residues. Trimming pared 2 bases from V and 5 bases from J, leaving 10 bases between. Germline CDR1 reads MDHEN; CDR2 reads SYDVKM. CDR3 DNA sequence: TGTGCCAGCAGTTTAGGAAGTCCTCACGAGCAGTACTTC. Protein: CASSLGSPHEQYF.

The chain recombines TRBV5-6 with TRBJ1-6; no clear D. Trimming shortened V by 5 bases and J by 7 bases, and 10 bases separated the two germline ends. Germline V gives CDR1 SGHDT, CDR2 YYEEEE. The CDR3 spans 13 residues. As DNA, the CDR3 is TGTGCCAGCAGTTTTCGCCCCAATTCACCCCTCCACTTT. It is translated as CASSFRPNSPLHF.

The CDR3 loop reads CASSPSTVGYTF. As DNA, the CDR3 is TGTGCCAGCTCACCTTCGACAGTTGGCTACACCTTC. This chain links TRBV18 with TRBJ1-2; perhaps TRBD1 as D (5 bases). Trimming shortened V by 3 bases and J by 7 bases, and 9 bases separated the two germline ends. The germline CDR1 and CDR2 sequences are KGHSH and LQKENI. The CDR3 is 12 residues long.

The rearrangement joins TRBV2 to TRBJ2-5; possibly TRBD2 for D (6 bases). The germline gives CDR1 SNHLY, CDR2 FYNNEI. The CDR3 is made up of 15 amino acids. V was shortened by 7 bases and J by 0 bases, with 15 bases between the two germline ends. The CDR3 here is CASIKTGRHQETQYF. The CDR3 DNA sequence: TGTGCCAGCATAAAGACGGGGAGGCACCAAGAGACCCAGTACTTC.

The chain combines TRBV4-3 with TRBJ1-2, with D maybe TRBD1 (6 bases). The CDR3 consists of 15 residues. Trimming stripped 4 bases from V and 3 bases from J, with 15 bases between. Per germline, CDR1 LGHNA and CDR2 YSLEER. For the CDR3, the DNA is TGCGCCAGCAGCCCCAACCCGGGGGCTCACTATGGCTACACCTTC. Translating gives CASSPNPGAHYGYTF.

The V and J genes are TRBV12-3 or TRBV12-4 and TRBJ2-7; the match to TRBD2 covers 12 bases. The CDR3 consists of 15 residues. The ends lost 1 base at V and 5 bases at J; junction bases unmatched: 3. The CDR3 bases are TGTGCCAGCAGTTTAGTGGGACTAGCGGGCCACGAGCAGTACTTC. Its protein product is CASSLVGLAGHEQYF.

In its sample, this clonotype was seen once. CDR3 amino acids: CASSPQRAQETQYF. CDR3 DNA sequence: TGTGCCAGCAGCCCCCAGCGGGCCCAAGAGACCCAGTACTTC. J is TRBJ2-5 and V is TRBV11-2, with D tentatively TRBD2 (6 bases). The CDR3 extends over 14 amino acids. V was pared by 5 bases and J by 1 base, with 11 bases between. Germline CDR1 reads SGHAT; CDR2 reads FQNNGV.

This rearrangement joins TRBV4-3 to TRBJ2-1, with 8 bases aligning to TRBD1. The CDR3 has 15 residues. Trimming cost V 4 bases and J 2 bases; bases outside gene matches: 4. Germline V gene data show CDR1 as LGHNA and CDR2 as YSLEER. The CDR3: CASSPAGQAYNEQFF. The CDR3 bases are TGCGCCAGCAGCCCCGCGGGACAGGCCTACAATGAGCAGTTCTTC.

This rearrangement joins TRBV7-9 to TRBJ2-7; 7 bases are shared with TRBD1. CDR1 is SEHNR, CDR2 FQNEAQ, per germline (reference sequence). The CDR3 length is 15 residues. V lost 4 bases, J lost 3 bases, and 9 bases stayed unmatched. The DNA for the CDR3 is TGTGCCAGCAGCTCCACCGGGACAGACTACTACGAGCAGTACTTC. The encoded protein is CASSSTGTDYYEQYF.

A few counts support this clonotype. The rearrangement joins TRBV20-1 to TRBJ2-4; 14 bases fit TRBD2. J was trimmed by 9 bases and V by 0 bases; bases with no gene match: 7. Germline V CDR1 and CDR2: DFQATT, SNEGSKA (reference sequence). CDR3 length equals 16 residues. Written as DNA, the CDR3 is TGCAGTGCTAGAGACTCGACTAGCGGGAGGGCGGGCATTCAGTACTTC. It encodes CSARDSTSGRAGIQYF.

This clonotype was seen only once. The V call is TRBV6-1, the J call TRBJ2-7, with a possible D match to TRBD2 (6 bases). Trimming pared 3 bases from V and 5 bases from J, leaving 17 bases between. CDR1 is MNHNS, CDR2 SASEGT, per germline. CDR3 length: 15 amino acids. CDR3 amino acids: CASSDLAGLLNEQYF. The CDR3 DNA sequence: TGTGCCAGCAGTGACTTGGCGGGATTGTTAAACGAGCAGTACTTC.

This rearrangement joins TRBV20-1 to TRBJ2-7, with 10 bases aligning to TRBD1. This CDR3 comprises 14 residues. The germline CDR1 and CDR2 sequences are DFQATT and SNEGSKA (reference sequence). V shed 3 bases, J shed 3 bases, and the junction held 5 bases outside the gene matches. The CDR3 DNA reads TGCAGTGCTAGGGACGGGGACAGGGGCTACGAGCAGTACTTC. It encodes CSARDGDRGYEQYF.

The genes are TRBV5-8 and TRBJ1-2, with D unclear. V lost 3 bases to trimming and J lost 4 bases, with 10 bases between them. Germline CDR1 and CDR2: SGHTS and YDEGEE. This CDR3 spans 13 amino acids. The CDR3 sequence: CASSSTSIYGYTF. Written as DNA, the CDR3 is TGTGCCAGCAGCTCGACATCCATCTATGGCTACACCTTC. The whole variable domain, remainder taken from reference TRBV5-8 and TRBJ1-2, is EAGVTQSPTHLIKTRGQQATLRCSPISGHTSVYWYQQALGLGLQFLLWYDEGEERNRGNFPPRFSGRQFPNYSSELNVNALELEDSALYLCASSSTSIYGYTFGSGTRLTVV.

This clonotype was found a few times. This chain's CDR3 is CASRWDREDGYTF. The CDR3 nucleotides are TGTGCCAGCAGATGGGACAGGGAAGACGGCTACACCTTC. This chain connects TRBV12-3 or TRBV12-4 to TRBJ1-2; 9 bases map to TRBD1. With V trimmed by 6 bases and J by 8 bases, 7 bases remained unmatched. The CDR3 covers 13 residues.

V and J are TRBV7-2 and TRBJ1-2; 8 bases are shared with TRBD1. Trimming cost V 1 base and J 4 bases; bases outside gene matches: 11. The CDR3 is made up of 17 amino acids. Germline assignment: CDR1 SGHTA and CDR2 FQGNSA. The CDR3 is CASSLVGSGQDSYGYTF. CDR3 coding DNA: TGTGCCAGCAGCTTAGTCGGTTCGGGACAGGACTCCTATGGCTACACCTTC.

This chain joins TRBV10-3 and TRBJ2-7; no clear D. With 0 bases removed from V and 7 bases from J, the gap between germline ends came to 10 bases. Germline V CDR1 and CDR2: ENHRY, SYGVKD. The length of the CDR3 is 13 residues. The CDR3 sequence: CAISESREGEQYF. Here the CDR3 DNA reads TGTGCCATCAGTGAGTCAAGGGAAGGGGAGCAGTACTTC.

Only a few counts were recorded for this clonotype. The chain carries TRBV6-1 and TRBJ1-3; TRBD1 matches 9 bases. The CDR3 consists of 16 residues. Germline CDR1 and CDR2: MNHNS and SASEGT. V shed 4 bases, J shed 2 bases, and the junction held 6 bases outside the gene matches. In DNA form, the CDR3 reads TGTGCCAGCAGTGTTGGACAGGGGAAGACTGGAAACACCATATATTTT. Translating gives CASSVGQGKTGNTIYF.

The J gene is TRBJ1-1, the V gene TRBV4-3; the match to TRBD1 covers 7 bases. Germline CDR1 and CDR2: LGHNA and YSLEER. The CDR3 is 15 residues long. After removal of 3 bases from V and 4 bases from J, the junction contained 8 bases not matched to a gene. DNA for the CDR3: TGCGCCAGCAGCCAGGACAGGACTTTGATCACTGAAGCTTTCTTT. Protein product: CASSQDRTLITEAFF.

The sample holds many counts of this clonotype. The chain joins TRBV2 to TRBJ1-5; D not certain. Germline lookup yields CDR1 SNHLY and CDR2 FYNNEI. This CDR3 region has 15 residues. V dropped 6 bases and J dropped 2 bases, with 14 bases sitting between them. The CDR3, as DNA: TGTGCCAGCAGCCAGGATTTTGAGGGCAATCAGCCCCAGCATTTT. As protein: CASSQDFEGNQPQHF.

Details on this clonotype: One end of the junction varies from germline; a read error may be responsible. This sequence joins TRBV7-8 and TRBJ1-2; 7 nucleotides agree with TRBD1. CDR3 length: 17 amino acids. Germline V gives CDR1 SGHVS, CDR2 FQNEAQ. As DNA, the CDR3 is TGTGCCAGCAGTTTAAGCCTCTCCAGGGGGTTTAACTATGGCTACGCCTTC. As protein: CASSLSLSRGFNYGYAF.

V is TRBV20-1 and J is TRBJ1-1; D unresolved. CDR3 size: 11 residues. Trimming pared 5 bases from V and 2 bases from J, leaving 6 bases between. Germline lookup yields CDR1 DFQATT and CDR2 SNEGSKA (reference sequence). The CDR3 spells CSAPGNTEAFF. The DNA of the CDR3 is TGCAGTGCTCCGGGCAACACTGAAGCTTTCTTT.

CDR3 loop: CASSLELADSYEQYF. For the CDR3, the DNA is TGCGCCAGCAGCTTGGAACTAGCGGACTCCTACGAGCAGTACTTC. V is TRBV5-1 and J is TRBJ2-7; 8 bases are a match to TRBD2. CDR1 and CDR2 from the germline V gene are SGHRS and YFSETQ. The V gene end was trimmed by 0 bases and the J gene end by 0 bases; junction bases not matched to a gene: 2. The CDR3 is 15 amino acids.

The rearrangement uses TRBV20-1 and TRBJ2-1; 8 positions match TRBD1. CDR3 length: 15 amino acids. Germline V CDR1 and CDR2: DFQATT, SNEGSKA (reference sequence). V lost 3 bases, J lost 2 bases, and 6 bases stayed unmatched. The CDR3 region has the DNA TGCAGTGCTAGTCCTGACAGGGGTACCTACAATGAGCAGTTCTTC. The encoded protein is CSASPDRGTYNEQFF.